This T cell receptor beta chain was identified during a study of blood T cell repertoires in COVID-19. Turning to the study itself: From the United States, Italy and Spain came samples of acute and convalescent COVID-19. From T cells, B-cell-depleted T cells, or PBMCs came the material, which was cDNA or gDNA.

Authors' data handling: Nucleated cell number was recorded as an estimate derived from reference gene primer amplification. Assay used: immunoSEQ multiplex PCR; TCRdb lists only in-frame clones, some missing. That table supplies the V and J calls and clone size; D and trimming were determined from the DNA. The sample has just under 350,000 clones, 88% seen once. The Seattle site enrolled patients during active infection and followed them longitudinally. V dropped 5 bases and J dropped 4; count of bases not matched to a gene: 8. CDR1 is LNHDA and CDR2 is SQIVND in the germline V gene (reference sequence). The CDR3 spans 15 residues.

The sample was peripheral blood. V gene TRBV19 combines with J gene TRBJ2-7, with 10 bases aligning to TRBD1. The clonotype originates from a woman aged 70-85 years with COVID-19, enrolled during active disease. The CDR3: CASSPRGTGAYEQYF. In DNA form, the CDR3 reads TGTGCCAGTAGTCCGAGGGGGACAGGGGCGTACGAGCAGTACTTC.